A single TCR beta chain is shown here with its context. Its antigen remains unidentified. This entry comes from a study of shared clonotypes between healthy human individuals. Selected positively for CCR7 and CD45RO-negative, naive CD8 cells excluded terminally differentiated effector memory CD45RA+ cells. Germline CDR1 SGDLS, CDR2 YYNGEE. The trim removed 0 bases at V and 1 base at J, leaving 4 bases unmatched. The CDR3 contains 16 residues. Whole-study findings and limits: What rarefaction showed was incomplete sorted-subset sequencing despite large depth.

Assay used: immunoSEQ multiplex PCR; TCRdb lists only in-frame clones, some missing. The sample contains 550,000 to 750,000 clones, 92% of which appear only once. The chain combines TRBV9 with TRBJ2-5, with 9 positions matching TRBD2. This sequence was found in a man between 25 and 39 years old in good health. Sequenced input: naive CD8+ T cells sorted from blood. The CDR3 DNA sequence: TGTGCCAGCAGCGTAGGGTCAGCGGGAGGCCAAGAGACCCAGTACTTC. Its translation: CASSVGSAGGQETQYF.